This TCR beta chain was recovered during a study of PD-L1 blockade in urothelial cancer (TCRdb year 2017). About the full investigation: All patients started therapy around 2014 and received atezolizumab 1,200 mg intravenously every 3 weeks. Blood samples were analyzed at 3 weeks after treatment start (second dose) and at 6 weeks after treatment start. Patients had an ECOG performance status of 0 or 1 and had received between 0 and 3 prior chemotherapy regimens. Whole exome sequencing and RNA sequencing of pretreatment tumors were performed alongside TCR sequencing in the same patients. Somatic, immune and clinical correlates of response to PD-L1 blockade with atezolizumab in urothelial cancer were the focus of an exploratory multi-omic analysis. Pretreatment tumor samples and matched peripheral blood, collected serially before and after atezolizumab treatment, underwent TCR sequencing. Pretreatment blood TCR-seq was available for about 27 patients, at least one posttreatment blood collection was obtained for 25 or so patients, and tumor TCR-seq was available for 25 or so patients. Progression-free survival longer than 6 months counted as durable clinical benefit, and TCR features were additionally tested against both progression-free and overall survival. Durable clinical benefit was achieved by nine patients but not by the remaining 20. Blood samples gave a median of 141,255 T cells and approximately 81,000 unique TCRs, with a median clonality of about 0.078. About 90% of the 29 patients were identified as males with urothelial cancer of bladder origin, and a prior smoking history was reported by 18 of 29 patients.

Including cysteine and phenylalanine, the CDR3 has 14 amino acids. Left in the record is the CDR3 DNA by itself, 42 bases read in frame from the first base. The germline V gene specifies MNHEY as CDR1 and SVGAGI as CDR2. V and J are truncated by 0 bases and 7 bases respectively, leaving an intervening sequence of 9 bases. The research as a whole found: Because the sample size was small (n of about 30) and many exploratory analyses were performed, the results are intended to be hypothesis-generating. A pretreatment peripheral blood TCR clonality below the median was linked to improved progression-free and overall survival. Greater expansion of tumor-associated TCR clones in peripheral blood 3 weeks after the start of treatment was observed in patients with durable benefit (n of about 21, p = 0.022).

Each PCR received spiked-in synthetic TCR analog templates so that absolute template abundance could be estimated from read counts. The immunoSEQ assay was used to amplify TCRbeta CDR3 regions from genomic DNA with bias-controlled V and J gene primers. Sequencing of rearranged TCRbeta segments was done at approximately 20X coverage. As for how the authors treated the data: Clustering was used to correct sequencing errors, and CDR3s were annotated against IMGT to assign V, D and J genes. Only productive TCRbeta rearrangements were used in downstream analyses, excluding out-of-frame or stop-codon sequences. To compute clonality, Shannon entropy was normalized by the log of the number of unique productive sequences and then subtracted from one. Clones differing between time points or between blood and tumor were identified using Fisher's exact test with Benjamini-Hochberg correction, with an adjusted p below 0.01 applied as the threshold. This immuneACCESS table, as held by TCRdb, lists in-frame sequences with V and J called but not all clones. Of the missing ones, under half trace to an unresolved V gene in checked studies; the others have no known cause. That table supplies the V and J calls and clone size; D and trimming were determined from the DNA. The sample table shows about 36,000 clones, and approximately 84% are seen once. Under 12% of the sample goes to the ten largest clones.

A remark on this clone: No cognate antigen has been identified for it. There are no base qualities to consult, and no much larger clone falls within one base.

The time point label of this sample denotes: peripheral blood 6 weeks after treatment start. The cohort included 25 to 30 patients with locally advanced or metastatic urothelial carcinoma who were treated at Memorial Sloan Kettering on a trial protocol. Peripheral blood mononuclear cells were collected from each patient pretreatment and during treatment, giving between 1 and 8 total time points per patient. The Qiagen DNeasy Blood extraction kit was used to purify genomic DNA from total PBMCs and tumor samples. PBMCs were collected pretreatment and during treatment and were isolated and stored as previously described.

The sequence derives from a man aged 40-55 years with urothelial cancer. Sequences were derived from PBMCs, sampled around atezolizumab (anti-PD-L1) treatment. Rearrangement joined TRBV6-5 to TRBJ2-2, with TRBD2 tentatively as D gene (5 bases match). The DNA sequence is TGTGCCAGCAGTTACTCCACGGGGAACGGGGAGCTGTTTTTT. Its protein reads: CASSYSTGNGELFF.